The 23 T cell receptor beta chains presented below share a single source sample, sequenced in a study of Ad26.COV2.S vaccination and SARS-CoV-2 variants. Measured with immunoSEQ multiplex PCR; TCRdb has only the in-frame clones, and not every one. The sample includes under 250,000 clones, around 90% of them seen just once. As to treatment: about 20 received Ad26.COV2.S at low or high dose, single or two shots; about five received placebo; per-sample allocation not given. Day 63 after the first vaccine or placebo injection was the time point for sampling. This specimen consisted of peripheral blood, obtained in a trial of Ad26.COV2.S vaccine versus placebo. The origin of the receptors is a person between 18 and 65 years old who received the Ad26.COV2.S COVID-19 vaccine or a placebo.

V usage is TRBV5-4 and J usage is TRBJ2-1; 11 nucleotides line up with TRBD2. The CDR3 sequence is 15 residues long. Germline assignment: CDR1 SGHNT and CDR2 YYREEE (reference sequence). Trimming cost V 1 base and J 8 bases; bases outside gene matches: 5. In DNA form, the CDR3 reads TGTGCCAGCAGCTTGAGACTAGCGGGGAGAGATGAGCAGTTCTTC. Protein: CASSLRLAGRDEQFF.

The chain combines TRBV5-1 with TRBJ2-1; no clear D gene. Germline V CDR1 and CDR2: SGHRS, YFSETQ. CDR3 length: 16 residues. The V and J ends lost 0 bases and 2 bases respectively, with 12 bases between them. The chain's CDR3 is CASSLVQYPPYNEQFF. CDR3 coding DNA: TGCGCCAGCAGCTTGGTTCAATACCCTCCCTACAATGAGCAGTTCTTC.

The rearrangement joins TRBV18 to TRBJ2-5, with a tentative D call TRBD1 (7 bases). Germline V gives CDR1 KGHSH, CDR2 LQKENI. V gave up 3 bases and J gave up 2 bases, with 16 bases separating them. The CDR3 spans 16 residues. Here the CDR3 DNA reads TGTGCCAGCTCACCCGGGGGAGAACAGGGGCAAGAGACCCAGTACTTC. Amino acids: CASSPGGEQGQETQYF.

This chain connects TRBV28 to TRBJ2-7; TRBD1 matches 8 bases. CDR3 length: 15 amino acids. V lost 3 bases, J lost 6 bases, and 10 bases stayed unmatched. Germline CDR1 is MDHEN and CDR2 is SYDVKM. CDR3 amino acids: CASSFSRGLPFEQYV. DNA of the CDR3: TGTGCCAGCAGTTTTTCCAGGGGGCTTCCATTCGAGCAGTACGTC.

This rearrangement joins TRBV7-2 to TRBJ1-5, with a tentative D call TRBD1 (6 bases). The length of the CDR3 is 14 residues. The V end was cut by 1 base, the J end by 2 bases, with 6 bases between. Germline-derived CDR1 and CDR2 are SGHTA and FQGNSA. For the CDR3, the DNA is TGTGCCAGCAGCTTAGGGGGGCGCAATCAGCCCCAGCATTTT. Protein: CASSLGGRNQPQHF. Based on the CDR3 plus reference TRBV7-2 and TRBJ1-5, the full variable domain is GAGVSQSPSNKVTEKGKDVELRCDPISGHTALYWYRQSLGQGLEFLIYFQGNSAPDKSGLPSDRFSAERTGGSVSTLTIQRTQQEDSAVYLCASSLGGRNQPQHFGDGTRLSIL.

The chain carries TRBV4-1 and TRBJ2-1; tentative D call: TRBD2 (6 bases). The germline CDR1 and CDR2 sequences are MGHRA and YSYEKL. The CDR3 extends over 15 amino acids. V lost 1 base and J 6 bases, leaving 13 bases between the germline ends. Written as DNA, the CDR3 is TGCGCCAGCAGCCAAGTGGATCGGGAGAGCAATGAGCAGTTCTTC. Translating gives CASSQVDRESNEQFF.

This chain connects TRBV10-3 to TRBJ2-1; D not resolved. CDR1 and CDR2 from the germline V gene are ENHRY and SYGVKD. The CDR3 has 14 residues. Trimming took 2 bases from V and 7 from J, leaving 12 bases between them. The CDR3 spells CAISEGPRGNEQFF. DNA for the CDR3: TGTGCCATCAGTGAGGGCCCGCGTGGGAATGAGCAGTTCTTC.

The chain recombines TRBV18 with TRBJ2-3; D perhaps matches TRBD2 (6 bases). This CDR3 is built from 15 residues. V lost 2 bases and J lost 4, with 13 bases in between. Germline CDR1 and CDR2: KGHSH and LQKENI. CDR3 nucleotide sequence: TGTGCCAGCTCACCAGGGCTGGGGGAGGCAGATACGCAGTATTTT. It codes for CASSPGLGEADTQYF.

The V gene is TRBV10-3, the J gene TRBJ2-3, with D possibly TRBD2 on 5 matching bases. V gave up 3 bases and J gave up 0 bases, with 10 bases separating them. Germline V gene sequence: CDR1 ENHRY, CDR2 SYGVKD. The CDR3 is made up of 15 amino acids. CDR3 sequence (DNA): TGTGCCATCAGTGATTGGAGAGGGAGCACAGATACGCAGTATTTT. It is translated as CAISDWRGSTDTQYF.

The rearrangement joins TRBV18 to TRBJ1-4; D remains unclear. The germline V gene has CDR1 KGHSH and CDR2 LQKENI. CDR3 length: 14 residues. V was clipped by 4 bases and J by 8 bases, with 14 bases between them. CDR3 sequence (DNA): TGTGCCAGCTCACTCCTCGAGGAGAGCGAAAAACTGTTTTTT. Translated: CASSLLEESEKLFF.

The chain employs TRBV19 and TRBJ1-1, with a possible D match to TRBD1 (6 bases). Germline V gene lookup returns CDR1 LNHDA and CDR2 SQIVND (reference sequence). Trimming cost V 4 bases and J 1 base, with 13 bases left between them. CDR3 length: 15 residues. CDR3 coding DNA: TGTGCCAGTAGTACCCTGACAGGCGAGAACACTGAAGCTTTCTTT. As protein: CASSTLTGENTEAFF.

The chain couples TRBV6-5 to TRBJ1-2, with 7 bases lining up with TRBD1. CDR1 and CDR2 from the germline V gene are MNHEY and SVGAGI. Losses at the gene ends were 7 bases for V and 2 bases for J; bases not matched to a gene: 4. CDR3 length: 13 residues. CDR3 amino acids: CASTQQGNYGYTF. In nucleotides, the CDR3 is TGTGCCAGCACCCAACAGGGGAACTATGGCTACACCTTC.

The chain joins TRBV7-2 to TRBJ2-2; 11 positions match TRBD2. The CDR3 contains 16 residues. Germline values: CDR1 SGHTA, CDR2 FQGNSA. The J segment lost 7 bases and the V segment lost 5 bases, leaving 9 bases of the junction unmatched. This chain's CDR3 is CASSAVLAGGGGELFF. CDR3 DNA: TGTGCCAGCAGCGCGGTTCTAGCGGGAGGCGGCGGGGAGCTGTTTTTT.

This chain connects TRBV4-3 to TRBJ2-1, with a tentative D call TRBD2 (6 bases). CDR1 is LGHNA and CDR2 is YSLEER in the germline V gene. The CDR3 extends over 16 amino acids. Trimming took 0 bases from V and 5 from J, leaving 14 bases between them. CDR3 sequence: CASSQDRTGGNNEQFF. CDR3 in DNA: TGCGCCAGCAGCCAAGATCGGACTGGGGGGAACAATGAGCAGTTCTTC.

The CDR3 spells CASSLVASLADTQYF. The CDR3, as DNA: TGTGCCAGCAGCTTAGTCGCTAGCTTAGCAGATACGCAGTATTTT. This chain links TRBV7-8 with TRBJ2-3, with D maybe TRBD2 (5 bases). CDR1 SGHVS and CDR2 FQNEAQ come from the germline V gene. The CDR3 loop spans 15 amino acids. Trimming shortened V by 1 base and J by 4 bases, and 12 bases separated the two germline ends. The variable domain in full, with the rest retrieved from reference TRBV7-8 and TRBJ2-3, is GAGVSQSPRYKVAKRGQDVALRCDPISGHVSLFWYQQALGQGPEFLTYFQNEAQLDKSGLPSDRFFAERPEGSVSTLKIQRTQQEDSAVYLCASSLVASLADTQYFGPGTRLTVL.

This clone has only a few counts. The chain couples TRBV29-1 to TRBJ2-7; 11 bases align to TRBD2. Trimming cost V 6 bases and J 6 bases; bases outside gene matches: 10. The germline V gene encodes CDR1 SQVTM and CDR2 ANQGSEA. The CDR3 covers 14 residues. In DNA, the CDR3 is TGCAGCGTGTCACTAGGAGGGACTAGCGGCGAGCAGTACGTC. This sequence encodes CSVSLGGTSGEQYV.

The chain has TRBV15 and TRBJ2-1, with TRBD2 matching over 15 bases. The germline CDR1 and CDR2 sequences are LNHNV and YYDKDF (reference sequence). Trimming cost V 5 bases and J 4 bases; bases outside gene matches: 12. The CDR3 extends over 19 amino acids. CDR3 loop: CATSGLGLAGGGSYNEQFF. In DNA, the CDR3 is TGTGCCACCAGCGGGCTGGGACTAGCGGGAGGAGGAAGTTACAATGAGCAGTTCTTC. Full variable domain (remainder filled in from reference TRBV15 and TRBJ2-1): DAMVIQNPRYQVTQFGKPVTLSCSQTLNHNVMYWYQQKSSQAPKLLFHYYDKDFNNEADTPDNFQSRRPNTSFCFLDIRSPGLGDTAMYLCATSGLGLAGGGSYNEQFFGPGTRLTVL.

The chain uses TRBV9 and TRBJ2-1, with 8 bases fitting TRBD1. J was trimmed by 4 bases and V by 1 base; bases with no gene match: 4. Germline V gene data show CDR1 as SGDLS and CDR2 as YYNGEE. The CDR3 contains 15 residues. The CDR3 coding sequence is TGTGCCAGCAGCGTATTAGGACAGGGATACAATGAGCAGTTCTTC. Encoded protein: CASSVLGQGYNEQFF.

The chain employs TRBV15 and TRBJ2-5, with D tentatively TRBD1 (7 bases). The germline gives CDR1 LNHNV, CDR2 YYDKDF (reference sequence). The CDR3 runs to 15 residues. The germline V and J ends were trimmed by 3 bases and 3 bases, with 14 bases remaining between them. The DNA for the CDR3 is TGTGCCACCAGCAGGGGCCAGGGGGAGGAAGAGACCCAGTACTTC. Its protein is CATSRGQGEEETQYF.

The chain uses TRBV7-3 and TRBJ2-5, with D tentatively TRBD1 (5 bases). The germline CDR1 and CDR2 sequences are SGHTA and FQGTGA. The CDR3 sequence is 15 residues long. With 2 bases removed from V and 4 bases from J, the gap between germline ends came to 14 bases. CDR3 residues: CASSLLGDRAETQYF. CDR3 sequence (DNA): TGTGCCAGCAGCTTACTAGGGGATAGGGCAGAGACCCAGTACTTC.

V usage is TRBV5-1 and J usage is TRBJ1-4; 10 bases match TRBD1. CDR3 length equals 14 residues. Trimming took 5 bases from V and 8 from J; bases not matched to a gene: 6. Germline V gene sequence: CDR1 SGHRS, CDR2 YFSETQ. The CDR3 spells CASSQDRGGEKLFF. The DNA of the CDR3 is TGCGCCAGCAGTCAGGACAGGGGGGGAGAAAAACTGTTTTTT.

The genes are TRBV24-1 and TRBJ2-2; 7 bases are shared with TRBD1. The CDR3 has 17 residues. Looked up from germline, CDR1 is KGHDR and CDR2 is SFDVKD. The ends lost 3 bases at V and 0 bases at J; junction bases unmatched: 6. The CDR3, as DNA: TGTGCCACCAGTGATCCAAGGGGACAGCCGAACACCGGGGAGCTGTTTTTT. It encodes CATSDPRGQPNTGELFF.

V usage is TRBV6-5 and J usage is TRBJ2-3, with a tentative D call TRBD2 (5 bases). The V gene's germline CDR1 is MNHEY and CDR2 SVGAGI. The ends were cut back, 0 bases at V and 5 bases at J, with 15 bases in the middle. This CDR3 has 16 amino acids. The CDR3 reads CASSYSRGSRGDTQYF. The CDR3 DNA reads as TGTGCCAGCAGTTACTCGAGAGGGAGCCGCGGAGATACGCAGTATTTT.